Below, 8 T cell receptor beta chains from the same sample are listed, as sequenced in a study of T cells in women clearing cervical HPV infection. The protocol was immunoSEQ multiplex PCR, while the TCRdb copy is restricted to in-frame clones and leaves out a portion. This sample's table reports some 20,000 clones. Sequencing was carried out using blood buffy coat. Receptors were obtained from a woman between 18 and 69 years old with a cervical HPV16 infection that either progressed to CIN3+ or cleared (not recorded which).

Concerning this clone itself: Read sequence stops 3 residues before the CDR3 end, and the germline J gene provides the missing end. The chain uses TRBV12-3 or TRBV12-4 and TRBJ2-3; 7 bases align to TRBD1. CDR3 length equals 15 residues. V lost 0 bases, J lost 2 bases, and 2 bases stayed unmatched. The sequenced part of the CDR3 DNA is TGTGCCAGCAGTTTAGCGACAGGGTCCACAGATACG. Amino acid sequence: CASSLATGSTDT. The complete CDR3 reads CASSLATGSTDTQYF.

Of note for this clone: The read ends 3 residues before the CDR3 terminus; that terminus is restored from the germline J gene. The V call is TRBV6-2 or TRBV6-3, the J call TRBJ2-5, with a tentative D call TRBD2 (6 bases). The ends were cut back, 2 bases at V and 7 bases at J, with 14 bases in the middle. Germline V lookup: CDR1 MNHEY, CDR2 SVGEGT. The CDR3 is 14 residues long. The CDR3 DNA, read in part, is TGTGCCAGCAGTTACGCGGCTAGCGCAGGGACC. Its translation: CASSYAASAGT. In full, the CDR3 reads CASSYAASAGTQYF.

A word on this clone: The observed sequence ends 3 residues before the CDR3 terminus, with the missing tail filled in from the germline J gene. The V and J genes are TRBV2 and TRBJ2-7; TRBD1 is a possible D gene (6 bases). The V end lost 6 bases, the J end lost 2 bases, and 11 bases lay between the germline ends. Germline V gene sequence: CDR1 SNHLY, CDR2 FYNNEI. The CDR3 has 13 amino acids. CDR3 residues: CASRNRVTYEQYF. The CDR3 DNA, read in part, is TGTGCCAGCAGAAACAGGGTGACCTACGAG.

In regard to this clone: The read ends 3 residues shy of where the CDR3 ends; the end is completed using the germline J gene. The sample contains more than one DNA sequence encoding this CDR3. V is TRBV10-3 and J is TRBJ1-2, with unresolved D. The V gene's germline CDR1 is ENHRY and CDR2 SYGVKD. This CDR3 has 15 residues. Trimming stripped 3 bases from V and 4 bases from J, with 15 bases between. CDR3 DNA (partial): TGTGCCATCAGTGACTCCCCGGGTGTAAGCTATGGC. Translated: CAISDSPGVSYG. The full CDR3 is CAISDSPGVSYGYTF.

With regard to this clone: Sequencing ends 3 residues short of the CDR3 end; the germline J gene provides the rest. The chain recombines TRBV11-2 with TRBJ1-4, with 9 nucleotides matching TRBD1. V was pared by 4 bases and J by 5 bases, with 5 bases of the junction left unmatched. The germline V gene encodes CDR1 SGHAT and CDR2 FQNNGV. The CDR3 extends over 15 amino acids. CDR3 sequence reads: CASSSTGTGNEKLFF. The sequenced CDR3 bases are TGTGCCAGCAGCTCAACCGGGACAGGGAATGAAAAA. Together with reference TRBV11-2 and TRBJ1-4, the CDR3 gives the full variable domain: EAGVAQSPRYKIIEKRQSVAFWCNPISGHATLYWYQQILGQGPKLLIQFQNNGVVDDSQLPKDRFSAERLKGVDSTLKIQPAKLEDSAVYLCASSSTGTGNEKLFFGSGTQLSVL.

In the case of this clone: The observed sequence ends 3 residues before the CDR3 terminus, with the missing tail filled in from the germline J gene. The chain couples TRBV20-1 to TRBJ1-4; D not certain. V lost 6 bases to trimming and J lost 5 bases, with 10 bases between them. The CDR3 is 12 residues long. Looked up from germline, CDR1 is DFQATT and CDR2 is SNEGSKA (reference sequence). CDR3 loop: CSASPGNEKLFF. The CDR3 bases that were read are TGCAGTGCCTCTCCGGGGAATGAAAAA.

Turning to this clone: The sequenced fragment ends 3 residues before the CDR3 boundary, so the rest is inferred from the germline J gene. The V gene is TRBV29-1, the J gene TRBJ2-1, with TRBD1 matching 8 bases. The junction had 7 bases not matched to a gene; V was cut back by 7 bases and J by 5 bases. The germline gives CDR1 SQVTM, CDR2 ANQGSEA. The CDR3 spans 13 residues. Incomplete CDR3 DNA: TGCAGCGGGAACAGGGGGATAGACAATGAG. Translating gives CSGNRGIDNE. The CDR3 in its entirety is CSGNRGIDNEQFF.

As for this clone: From the germline J gene comes the end of the CDR3, since the read stops 3 residues before it. The V and J genes are TRBV14 and TRBJ1-6, with D unclear. Germline lookup yields CDR1 SGHDN and CDR2 FVKESK. This CDR3 has 15 amino acids. V was pared by 1 base and J by 5 bases, with 9 bases between. The sequenced CDR3 bases are TGTGCCAGCAGCCAAGGACATAGGAATAATTCACCC. It translates to CASSQGHRNNSP. The CDR3 as a whole reads CASSQGHRNNSPLHF. Using reference TRBV14 and TRBJ1-6 for the parts outside the CDR3, the full variable domain is EAGVTQFPSHSVIEKGQTVTLRCDPISGHDNLYWYRRVMGKEIKFLLHFVKESKQDESGMPNNRFLAERTGGTYSTLKVQPAELEDSGVYFCASSQGHRNNSPLHFGNGTRLTVT.